In its sample, the clone carrying this T cell receptor (beta chain) was seen a few times. TCRbeta library preparation incorporated unique molecular identifiers. In TCRdb, the PCR reads were re-called with MiXCR into one record per CDR3 protein. Among about 360,000 distinct CDR3 sequences listed, about an eighth were seen once. The record originates from a study of T-cell reconstitution after alpha-beta-depleted transplantation in children. This receptor was identified in a human donor who donated a stem cell graft to a child with Fanconi anemia. The sample consisted of PBMCs, taken from the stem cell graft.

The CDR3 reads CSVGLTETGELFF. In nucleotides, the CDR3 is TGCAGCGTTGGGCTGACAGAGACCGGGGAGCTGTTTTTT. The chain joins TRBV29-1 to TRBJ2-2, with D perhaps TRBD1 (5 bases). Germline CDR1 reads SQVTM; CDR2 reads ANQGSEA. This CDR3 comprises 13 residues. V lost 4 bases and J 5 bases, leaving 11 bases between the germline ends.